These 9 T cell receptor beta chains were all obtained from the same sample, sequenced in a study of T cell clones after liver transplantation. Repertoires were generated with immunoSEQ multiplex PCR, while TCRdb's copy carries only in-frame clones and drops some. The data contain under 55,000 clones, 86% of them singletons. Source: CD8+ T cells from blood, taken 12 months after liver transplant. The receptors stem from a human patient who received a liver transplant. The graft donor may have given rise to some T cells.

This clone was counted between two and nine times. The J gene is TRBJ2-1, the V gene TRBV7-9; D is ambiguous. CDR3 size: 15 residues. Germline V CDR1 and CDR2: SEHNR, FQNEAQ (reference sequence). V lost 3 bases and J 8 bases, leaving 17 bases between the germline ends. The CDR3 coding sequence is TGTGCCAGCAGCTTGTTGGGCTTTGCGACGGATGAGCAGTTCTTC. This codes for CASSLLGFATDEQFF.

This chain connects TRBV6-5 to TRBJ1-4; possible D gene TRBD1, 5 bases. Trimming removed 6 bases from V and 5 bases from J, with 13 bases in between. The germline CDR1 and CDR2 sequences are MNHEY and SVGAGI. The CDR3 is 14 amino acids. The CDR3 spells CASRTGTVNEKLFF. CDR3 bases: TGTGCCAGCAGGACCGGGACCGTAAATGAAAAACTGTTTTTT.

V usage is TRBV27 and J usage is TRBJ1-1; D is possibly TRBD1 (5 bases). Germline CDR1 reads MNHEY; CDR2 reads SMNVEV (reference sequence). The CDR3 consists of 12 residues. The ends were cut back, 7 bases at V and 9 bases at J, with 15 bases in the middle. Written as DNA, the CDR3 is TGTGCCAGCACCCAACTGGGGGGGAAAGCTTTCTTT. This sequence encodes CASTQLGGKAFF.

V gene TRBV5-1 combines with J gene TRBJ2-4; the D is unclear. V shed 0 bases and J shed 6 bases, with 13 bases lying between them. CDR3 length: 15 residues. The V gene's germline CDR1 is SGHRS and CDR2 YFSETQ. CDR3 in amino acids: CASSLEDGAGNIQYF. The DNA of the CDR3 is TGCGCCAGCAGCTTGGAGGATGGAGCAGGAAACATTCAGTACTTC.

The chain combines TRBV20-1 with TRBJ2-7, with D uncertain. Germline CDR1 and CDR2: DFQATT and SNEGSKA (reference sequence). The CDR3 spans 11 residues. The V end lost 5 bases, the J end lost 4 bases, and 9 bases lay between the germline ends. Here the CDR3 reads CSAGAAYEQYF. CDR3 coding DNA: TGCAGTGCTGGTGCGGCGTACGAGCAGTACTTC.

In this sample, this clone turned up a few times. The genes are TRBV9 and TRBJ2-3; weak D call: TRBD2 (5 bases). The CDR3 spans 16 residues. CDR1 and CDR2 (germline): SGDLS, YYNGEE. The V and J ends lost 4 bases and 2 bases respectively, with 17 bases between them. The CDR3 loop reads CASSPRGSRPTDTQYF. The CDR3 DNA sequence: TGTGCCAGCAGCCCCCGGGGTAGCAGGCCCACAGATACGCAGTATTTT.

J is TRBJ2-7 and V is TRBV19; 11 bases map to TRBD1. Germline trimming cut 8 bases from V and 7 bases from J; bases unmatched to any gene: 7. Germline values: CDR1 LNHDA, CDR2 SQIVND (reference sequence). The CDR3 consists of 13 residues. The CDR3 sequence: CASGDRGSGEQYF. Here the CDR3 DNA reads TGTGCCAGTGGGGACAGGGGGTCAGGAGAGCAGTACTTC.

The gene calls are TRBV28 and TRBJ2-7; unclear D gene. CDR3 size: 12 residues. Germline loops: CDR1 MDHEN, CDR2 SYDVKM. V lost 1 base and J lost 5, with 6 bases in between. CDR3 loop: CASSLSRHEQYF. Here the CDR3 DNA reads TGTGCCAGCAGTTTATCTCGCCACGAGCAGTACTTC. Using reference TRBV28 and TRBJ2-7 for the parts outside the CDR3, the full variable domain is DVKVTQSSRYLVKRTGEKVFLECVQDMDHENMFWYRQDPGLGLRLIYFSYDVKMKEKGDIPEGYSVSREKKERFSLILESASTNQTSMYLCASSLSRHEQYFGPGTRLTVT.

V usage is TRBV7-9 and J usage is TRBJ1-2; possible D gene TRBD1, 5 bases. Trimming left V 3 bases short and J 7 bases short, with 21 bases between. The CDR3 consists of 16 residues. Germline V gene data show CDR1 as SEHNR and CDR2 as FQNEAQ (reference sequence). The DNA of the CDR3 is TGTGCCAGCAGCTTGCATTCGCGGCAGGGAATCGTTGGCTACACCTTC. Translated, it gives CASSLHSRQGIVGYTF. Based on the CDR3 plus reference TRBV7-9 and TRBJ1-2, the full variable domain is DTGVSQNPRHKITKRGQNVTFRCDPISEHNRLYWYRQTLGQGPEFLTYFQNEAQLEKSRLLSDRFSAERPKGSFSTLEIQRTEQGDSAMYLCASSLHSRQGIVGYTFGSGTRLTVV.